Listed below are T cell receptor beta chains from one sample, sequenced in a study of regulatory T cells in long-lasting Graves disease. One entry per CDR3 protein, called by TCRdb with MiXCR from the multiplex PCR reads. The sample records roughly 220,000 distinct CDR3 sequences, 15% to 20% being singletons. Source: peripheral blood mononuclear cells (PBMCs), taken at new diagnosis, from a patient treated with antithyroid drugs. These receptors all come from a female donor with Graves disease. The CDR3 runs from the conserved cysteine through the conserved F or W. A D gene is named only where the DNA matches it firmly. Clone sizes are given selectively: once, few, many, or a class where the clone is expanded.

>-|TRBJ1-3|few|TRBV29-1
TGCAGCGTCAATGACGAATGGGGCACCATATATTTT
CSVNDEWGTIYF
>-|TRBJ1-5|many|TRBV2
TGTGCCAGCAGTCCCAGGGGTCAGCCCCAGCATTTT
CASSPRGQPQHF
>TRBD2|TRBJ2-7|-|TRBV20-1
TGCAGTGCTGCCGGCGGGGTAGCGGGAGTTTACGAGCAGTACTTC
CSAAGGVAGVYEQYF
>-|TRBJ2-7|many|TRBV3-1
TGTGCCAGCAGCCAAGATCACGGCGGGTTCTCCTACGAGCAGTACTTC
CASSQDHGGFSYEQYF
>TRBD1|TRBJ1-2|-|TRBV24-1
TGTGCCACCAGGGATTTACAGGGGGACGGCTACACCTTC
CATRDLQGDGYTF
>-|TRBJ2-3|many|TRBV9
TGTGCCAGCAGCGCCAGCCCAACCCCCGAAGATACGCAGTATTTT
CASSASPTPEDTQYF
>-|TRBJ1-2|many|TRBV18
TGTGCCAGCTCACAGGGGGGGACGGAGGCCCTTATGGGCTACACCTTC
CASSQGGTEALMGYTF
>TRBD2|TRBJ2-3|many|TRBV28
TGTGCCAGCAGCCTTGCGGGAGGGTCTAGCACAGATACGCAGTATTTT
CASSLAGGSSTDTQYF
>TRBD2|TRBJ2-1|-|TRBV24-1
TGTGCCACCAGTGACCCGACTAGCGGGAGGGCCTACAATGAGCAGTTCTTC
CATSDPTSGRAYNEQFF
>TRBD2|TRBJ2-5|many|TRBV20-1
TGCAGTGCTAGGAAAAGAAGCGGGAGGGACGAGACCCAGTACTTC
CSARKRSGRDETQYF
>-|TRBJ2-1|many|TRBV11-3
TGTGCCAGCAGCTTCGGGAGTGACGATGAGCAGTTCTTC
CASSFGSDDEQFF
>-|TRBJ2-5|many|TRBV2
TGTGCCAGCAGTGTGGCAGGGATCCAAGAGACCCAGTACTTC
CASSVAGIQETQYF
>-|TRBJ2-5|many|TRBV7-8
TGTGCCAGCAGTTCGAGGCGGTTTCAGGGGTTGCAAGAGACCCAGTACTTC
CASSSRRFQGLQETQYF
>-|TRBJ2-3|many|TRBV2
TGTGCCAGCAGCACGCGGGGAACAGATACGCAGTATTTT
CASSTRGTDTQYF
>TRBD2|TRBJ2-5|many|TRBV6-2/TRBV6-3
TGTGCCAGCAGTTACATTCGAGGACTAGCGGGAGACATGGGAGAGACCCAGTACTTC
CASSYIRGLAGDMGETQYF
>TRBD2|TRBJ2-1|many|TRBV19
TGTGCCAGTAGTCCTACTAGCGGGAGGGGGAATGAGCAGTTCTTC
CASSPTSGRGNEQFF
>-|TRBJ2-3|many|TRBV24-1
TGTGCCACCGGCGGGTCAACGGGGACCTCTAGCACAGATACGCAGTATTTT
CATGGSTGTSSTDTQYF
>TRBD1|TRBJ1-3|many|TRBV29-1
TGCAGCGCGAAAGGAGGGGGCGTTGGAAACACCATATATTTT
CSAKGGGVGNTIYF
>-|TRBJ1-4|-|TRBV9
-
CASSVAGPMKNCFF
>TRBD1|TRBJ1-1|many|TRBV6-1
TGTGCCAGCAGGCTACGCCAGGACAGGAGGACTGAAGCTTTCTTT
CASRLRQDRRTEAFF
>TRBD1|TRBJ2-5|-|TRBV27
TGTGCCAGCAGTCCGGGCAGGGGGCGGGCGGAGACCCAGTACTTC
CASSPGRGRAETQYF
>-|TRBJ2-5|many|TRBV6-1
TGTGCCAGCAGTGAAGAGGGCAGGGCGGAGGAGACCCAGTACTTC
CASSEEGRAEETQYF
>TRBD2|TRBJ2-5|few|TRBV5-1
TGCGCCAGCACAGCGGGAGGAAGACCCACGTACTTC
CASTAGGRPTYF
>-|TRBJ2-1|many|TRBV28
TGTGCCAGCAGTTTATTTGGCAATGAGCAGTTCTTC
CASSLFGNEQFF
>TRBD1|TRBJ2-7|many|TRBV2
TGTGCCAGCAGGGGACAGTCTTACGAGCAGTACTTC
CASRGQSYEQYF
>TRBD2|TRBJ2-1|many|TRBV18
TGTGCCAGCTCACCCGGGGGACTAGCGGTTTTTGATGAGCAGTTCTTC
CASSPGGLAVFDEQFF
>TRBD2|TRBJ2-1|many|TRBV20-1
TGCAGTGCCCCCTTTAGCGGGGCTGACGACAATGAGCAGTTCTTC
CSAPFSGADDNEQFF
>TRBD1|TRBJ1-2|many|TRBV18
TGTGCCAGCTCACCGACCCTCGGGACAGGGACCTATGGCTACACCTTC
CASSPTLGTGTYGYTF
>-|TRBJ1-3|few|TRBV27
TGTGCCAGCAGTCTGACCCGTCAGGGGAACACCATATATTTT
CASSLTRQGNTIYF
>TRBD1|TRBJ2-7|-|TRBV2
TGTGCCAGCAGAGACTCGGGACAGGGCCGCTACGAGCAGTACTTC
CASRDSGQGRYEQYF
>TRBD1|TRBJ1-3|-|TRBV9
TGTGCCAGCAGCGTAACCCCGGGACAGATCTCTGGAAATACCATATATTTT
CASSVTPGQISGNTIYF
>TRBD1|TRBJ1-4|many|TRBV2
TGTGCCAGCAGTGTCCGGGACAGGGACGAAAAACTGTTTTTT
CASSVRDRDEKLFF
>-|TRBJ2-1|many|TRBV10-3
TGTGCCATCAGTGAGTTACAGTACAATGAGCAGTTCTTC
CAISELQYNEQFF
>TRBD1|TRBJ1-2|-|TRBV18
TGTGCCAGCTCACCCGGGACAGTGGGAGAGGGCTATGGCTACACCTTC
CASSPGTVGEGYGYTF
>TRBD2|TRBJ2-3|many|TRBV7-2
TGTGCCAGCAGCTTAACGGGACTAGCGGGAAACACAGATACGCAGTATTTT
CASSLTGLAGNTDTQYF
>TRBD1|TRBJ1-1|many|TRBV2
TGTGCCAGCAGTGAAGAGGGGGCAAGCACTGAAGCTTTCTTT
CASSEEGASTEAFF
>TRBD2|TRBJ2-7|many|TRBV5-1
TGCGCCAGCAGCTCGCTCCCGGGACTAGCGGGAATACACGAGCAGTACTTC
CASSSLPGLAGIHEQYF
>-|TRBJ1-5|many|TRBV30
TGTGCCTGGAGCAAGGGACCGCCCAATCAGCCCCAGCATTTT
CAWSKGPPNQPQHF
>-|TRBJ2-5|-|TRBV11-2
TGTGCCAGCAGCTTGGGCTTTCAAGAGACCCAGTACTTC
CASSLGFQETQYF
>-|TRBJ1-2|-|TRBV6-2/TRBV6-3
TGTGCCAGCAGTTACGGGCAGCCAGCTAACTATGGCTACACCTTC
CASSYGQPANYGYTF
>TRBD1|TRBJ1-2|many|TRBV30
TGTGCCTGGATTAGGACAGGGGGAAGCTATGGCTACACCTTC
CAWIRTGGSYGYTF
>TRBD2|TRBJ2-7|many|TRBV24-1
TGTGCCACCTCTAGCGGGGCCTACGAGCAGTACTTC
CATSSGAYEQYF
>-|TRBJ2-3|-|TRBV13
TGTGCCAGCAGCTTACAGGCAGGGATCTGGTCAGATACGCAGTATTTT
CASSLQAGIWSDTQYF
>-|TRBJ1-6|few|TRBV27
TGTGCCAGCAGTCCAAGTAGAAGGAATTCACCCCTCCACTTT
CASSPSRRNSPLHF
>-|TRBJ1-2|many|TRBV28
TGTGCCAGCAGTTCCCTGACAGCCTCCCATTTGGGCTACACCTTC
CASSSLTASHLGYTF
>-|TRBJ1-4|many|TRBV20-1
TGCAGTGCTAGAGATCGGCGTTCTATACAGGTTAATGAAAAACTGTTTTTT
CSARDRRSIQVNEKLFF